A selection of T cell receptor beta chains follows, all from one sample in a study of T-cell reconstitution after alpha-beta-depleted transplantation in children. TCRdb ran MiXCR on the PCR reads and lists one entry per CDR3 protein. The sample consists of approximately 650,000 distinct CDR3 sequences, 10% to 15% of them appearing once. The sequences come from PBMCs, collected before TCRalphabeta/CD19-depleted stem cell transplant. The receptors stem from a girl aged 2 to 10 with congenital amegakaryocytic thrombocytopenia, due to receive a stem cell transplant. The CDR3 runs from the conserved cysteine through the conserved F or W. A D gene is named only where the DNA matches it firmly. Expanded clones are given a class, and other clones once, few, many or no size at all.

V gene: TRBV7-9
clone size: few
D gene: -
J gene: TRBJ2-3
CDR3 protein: CASSFSAGIPDTQYF
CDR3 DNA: TGTGCCAGCAGCTTTTCGGCGGGAATCCCAGATACGCAGTATTTT

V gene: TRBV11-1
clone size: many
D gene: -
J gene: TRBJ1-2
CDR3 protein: CASTNKYDTPGGYGYTF
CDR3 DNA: TGTGCCAGCACCAACAAATACGACACCCCGGGCGGCTATGGCTACACCTTC

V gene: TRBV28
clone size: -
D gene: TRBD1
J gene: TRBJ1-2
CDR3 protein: CASSLLRGRINGYTF
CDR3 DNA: TGTGCCAGCAGTTTATTGAGGGGGCGCATTAATGGCTACACCTTC

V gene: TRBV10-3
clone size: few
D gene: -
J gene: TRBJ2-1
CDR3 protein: CAISESTSPEIYNEQFF
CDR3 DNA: TGTGCCATCAGTGAGTCGACATCCCCCGAGATCTACAATGAGCAGTTCTTC

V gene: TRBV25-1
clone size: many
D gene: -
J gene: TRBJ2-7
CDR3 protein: CASSGPEQYF
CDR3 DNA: TGTGCCAGCAGTGGACCCGAGCAGTACTTC

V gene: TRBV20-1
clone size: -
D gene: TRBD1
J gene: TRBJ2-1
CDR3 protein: CSARRGQGAVNEQFF
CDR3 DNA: TGCAGTGCTAGACGGGGACAGGGGGCGGTCAATGAGCAGTTCTTC

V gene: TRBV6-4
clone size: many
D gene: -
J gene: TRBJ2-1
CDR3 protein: CASSVGPSLEQFF
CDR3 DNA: TGTGCCAGCAGTGTGGGGCCGTCCCTAGAGCAGTTCTTC

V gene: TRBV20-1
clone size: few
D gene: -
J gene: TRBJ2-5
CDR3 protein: CSARMAVPTGGTQYF
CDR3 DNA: TGCAGTGCTAGAATGGCGGTCCCCACCGGGGGGACCCAGTACTTC

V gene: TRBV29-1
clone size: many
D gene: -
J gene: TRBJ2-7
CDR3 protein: CSFSRAGDEQYF
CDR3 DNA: TGCAGCTTCTCTAGAGCAGGGGACGAGCAGTACTTC

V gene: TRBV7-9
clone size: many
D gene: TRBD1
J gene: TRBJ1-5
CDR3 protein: CASSSGQPNQPQHF
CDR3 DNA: TGTGCCAGCAGCTCGGGACAGCCCAATCAGCCCCAGCATTTT

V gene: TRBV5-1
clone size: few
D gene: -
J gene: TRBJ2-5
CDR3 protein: CASSLFVDSETQYF
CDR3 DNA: TGCGCCAGCAGCTTGTTTGTGGATTCCGAGACCCAGTACTTC

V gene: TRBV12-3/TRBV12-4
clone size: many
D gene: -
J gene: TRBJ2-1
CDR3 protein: CASRLGLRAYNEQFF
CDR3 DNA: TGTGCCAGCAGGTTAGGGCTGCGGGCCTACAATGAGCAGTTCTTC

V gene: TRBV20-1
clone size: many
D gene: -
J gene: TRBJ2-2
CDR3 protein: CSASGQTGELFF
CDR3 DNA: TGCAGTGCTAGTGGTCAGACCGGGGAGCTGTTTTTT

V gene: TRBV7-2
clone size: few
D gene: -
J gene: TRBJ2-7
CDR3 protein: CASSLGGQPSYEQYF
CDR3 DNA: TGTGCCAGCAGCTTAGGGGGGCAGCCTTCCTACGAGCAGTACTTC

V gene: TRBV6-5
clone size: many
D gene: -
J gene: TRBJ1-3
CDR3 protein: CASSYSTGSSGNTIYF
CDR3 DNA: TGTGCCAGCAGTTACTCGACGGGGAGTTCTGGAAACACCATATATTTT

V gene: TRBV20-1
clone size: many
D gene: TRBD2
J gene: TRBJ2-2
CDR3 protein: CSARDAGGTNTGELFF
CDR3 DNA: TGCAGTGCTAGAGACGCGGGAGGGACGAACACCGGGGAGCTGTTTTTT

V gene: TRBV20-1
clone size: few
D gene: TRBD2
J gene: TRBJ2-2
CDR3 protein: CSARDLLAGKDTGELFF
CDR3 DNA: TGCAGTGCTAGAGATTTACTAGCGGGAAAGGACACCGGGGAGCTGTTTTTT

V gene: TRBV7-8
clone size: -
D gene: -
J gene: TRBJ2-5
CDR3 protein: CASSLVWGAQETQYF
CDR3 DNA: TGTGCCAGCAGCTTAGTATGGGGGGCCCAAGAGACCCAGTACTTC

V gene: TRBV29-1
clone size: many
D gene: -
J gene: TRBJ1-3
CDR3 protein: CSVTGTLGDTIYF
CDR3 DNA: TGCAGCGTGACCGGGACATTGGGAGACACCATATATTTT

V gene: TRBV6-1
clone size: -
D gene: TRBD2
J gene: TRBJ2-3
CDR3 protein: CASRGTSTDKQYF
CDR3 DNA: TGTGCCAGCAGAGGGACTAGCACAGATAAGCAGTATTTT

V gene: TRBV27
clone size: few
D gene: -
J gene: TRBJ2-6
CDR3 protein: CASLEDTGLGSGANVLTF
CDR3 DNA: TGTGCCAGCCTTGAAGATACAGGGTTGGGCTCTGGGGCCAACGTCCTGACTTTC

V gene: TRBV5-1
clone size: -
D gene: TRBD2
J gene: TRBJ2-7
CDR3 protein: CASRQGLAVLYEQYF
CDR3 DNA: TGCGCCAGCAGACAGGGACTAGCTGTCCTCTACGAGCAGTACTTC

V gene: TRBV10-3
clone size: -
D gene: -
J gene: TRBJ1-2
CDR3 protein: CAISRPGVDGYTF
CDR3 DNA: TGTGCCATCAGTAGGCCAGGGGTTGACGGCTACACCTTC

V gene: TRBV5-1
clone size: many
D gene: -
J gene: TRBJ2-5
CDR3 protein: CASSFNRVWGQETQYF
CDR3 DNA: TGCGCCAGCAGCTTTAACAGGGTTTGGGGCCAAGAGACCCAGTACTTC

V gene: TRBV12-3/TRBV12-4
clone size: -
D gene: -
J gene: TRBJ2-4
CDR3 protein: CASSFRDNKNIQYF
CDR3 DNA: TGTGCCAGCAGTTTCCGGGACAACAAAAACATTCAGTACTTC

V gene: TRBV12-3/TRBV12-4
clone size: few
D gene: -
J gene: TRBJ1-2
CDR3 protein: CASTPLWGTLEFYGYTF
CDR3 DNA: TGTGCCAGCACTCCTTTATGGGGGACGCTCGAGTTCTATGGCTACACCTTC

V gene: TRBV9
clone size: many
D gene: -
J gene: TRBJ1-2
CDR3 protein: CASSLSSTYGYTF
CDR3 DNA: TGTGCCAGCAGCTTATCCTCCACCTATGGCTACACCTTC

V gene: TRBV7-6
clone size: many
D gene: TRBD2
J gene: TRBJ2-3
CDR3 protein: CASSTGTSGRRGDQITQYF
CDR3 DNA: TGTGCCAGCAGCACCGGGACTAGCGGGCGTCGGGGAGACCAGATAACGCAGTATTTT

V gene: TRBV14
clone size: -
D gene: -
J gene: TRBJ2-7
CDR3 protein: CASSQAWGHEQYF
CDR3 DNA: TGTGCCAGCAGTCAAGCCTGGGGCCACGAGCAGTACTTC

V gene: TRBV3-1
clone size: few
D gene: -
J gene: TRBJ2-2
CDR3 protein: CASSQTRNTGELFF
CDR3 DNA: TGTGCCAGCAGCCAAACTCGCAACACCGGGGAGCTGTTTTTT

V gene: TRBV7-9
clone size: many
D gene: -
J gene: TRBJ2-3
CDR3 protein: CASSLVLGTDTQYF
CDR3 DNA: TGTGCCAGCAGCTTAGTTCTGGGCACAGATACGCAGTATTTT

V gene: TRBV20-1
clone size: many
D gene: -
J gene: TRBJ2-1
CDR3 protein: CSARRAVNEQFF
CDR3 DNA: TGCAGTGCGCGCCGGGCCGTCAATGAGCAGTTCTTC

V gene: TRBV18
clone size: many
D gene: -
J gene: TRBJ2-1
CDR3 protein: CASSDSGKYNEQFF
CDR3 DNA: TGTGCCAGCTCAGATTCCGGGAAATACAATGAGCAGTTCTTC

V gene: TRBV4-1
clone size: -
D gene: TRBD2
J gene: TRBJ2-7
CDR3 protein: CASSEYGAIAGALEEQYF
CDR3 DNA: TGCGCCAGCAGTGAGTACGGGGCAATAGCGGGGGCCTTGGAGGAGCAGTACTTC

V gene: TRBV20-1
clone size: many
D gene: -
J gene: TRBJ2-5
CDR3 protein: CSARTRETQYF
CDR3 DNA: TGCAGTGCCCGTACGAGGGAGACCCAGTACTTC

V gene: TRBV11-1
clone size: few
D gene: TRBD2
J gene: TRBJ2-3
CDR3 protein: CASSFFVRAGLGTDTQYF
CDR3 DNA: TGTGCCAGCAGCTTCTTCGTAAGAGCGGGACTGGGCACAGATACGCAGTATTTT

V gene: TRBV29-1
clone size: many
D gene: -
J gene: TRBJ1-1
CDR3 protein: CSVARISTGNTEAFF
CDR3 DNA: TGCAGCGTAGCCCGAATTAGTACGGGAAACACTGAAGCTTTCTTT

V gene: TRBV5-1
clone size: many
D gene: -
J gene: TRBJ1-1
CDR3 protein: CASGRTGNTEAFF
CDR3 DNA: TGCGCCAGCGGCAGGACGGGGAACACTGAAGCTTTCTTT

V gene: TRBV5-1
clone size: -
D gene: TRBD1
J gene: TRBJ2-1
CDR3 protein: CASSWGTGGYNEQFF
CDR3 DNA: TGCGCCAGCAGCTGGGGGACAGGGGGCTACAATGAGCAGTTCTTC

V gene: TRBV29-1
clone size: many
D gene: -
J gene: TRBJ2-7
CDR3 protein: CSVEVLGHNYEQYF
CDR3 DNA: TGCAGCGTTGAAGTATTGGGGCACAACTACGAGCAGTACTTC

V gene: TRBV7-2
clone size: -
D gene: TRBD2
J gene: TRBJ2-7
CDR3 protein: CASRRSGESSYEQYF
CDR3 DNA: TGTGCCAGCAGGCGGAGCGGGGAAAGCTCCTACGAGCAGTACTTC

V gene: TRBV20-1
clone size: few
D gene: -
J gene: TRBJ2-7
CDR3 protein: CSAAGTLSYEQYF
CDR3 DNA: TGCAGTGCCGCCGGGACGTTATCCTACGAGCAGTACTTC